This T cell receptor beta chain is from a study of CD8 T cells in Susac syndrome. Note on this clonotype: Its target is not known.

Notes on the study in general: A relatively small number of individuals underwent TCR sequencing and HLA analysis.

CD8+ and CD4+ T cells circulating in blood were sequenced for TCR beta. This CDR3 comprises 15 residues. V lost 3 bases and J 5 bases, leaving 14 bases between the germline ends. Germline CDR1 reads MGHRA; CDR2 reads YSYEKL. An input of about 0.45 to 1 ug of RNA was subjected to reverse transcription using random hexamers. TCRdb reprocessed the immunoSEQ multiplex PCR reads via MiXCR and lists one record per CDR3 protein. The sample includes about 150,000 distinct CDR3 sequences, approximately 93% of them seen just once. Material: CD4+ T cells from PBMCs. The gene calls are TRBV4-1 and TRBJ1-5, with D hard to call. This TCR came from a human donor in good health. The CDR3 here is CASSQAPVDYQPQHF. DNA for the CDR3: TGCGCCAGCAGCCAGGCTCCAGTGGACTATCAGCCCCAGCATTTT.